This TCR beta chain was recorded in a study of prognosis after radiotherapy for stage I lung cancer (dated by TCRdb to the early 2020s). Background for the entire study: Roughly 20 stage I NSCLC patients were enrolled in Nanjing, China, between 2018 and 2019. About 20% of the 19 patients developed distant metastases after SBRT, at a median of around 7 months; the other 15 showed no significant progression. Concurrent therapy was not administered to any patient alongside SBRT. This study profiled peripheral blood TCR beta repertoires from stage I NSCLC patients before and after stereotactic body radiotherapy and linked the repertoires to distant failure. A total of approximately 40 blood samples from approximately 19 patients were sequenced, with one sample obtained before and one obtained after SBRT for each patient. Roughly 12 patients had adenocarcinoma and seven had squamous cell carcinoma as the tumor histology. Image-guided IMRT or VMAT was used to deliver SBRT in 3 to 5 fractions at a biologically effective dose of at least 100 Gy. All patients were considered medically inoperable, owing to comorbidities in more than 10 and refusal of surgery in 6 or 7. The cohort comprised 13 men and more than 5 women with a median age of around 73 years, ranging from roughly 53 to 84 years. In 12 to 15 patients the disease was a newly diagnosed primary stage I lung tumor, whereas several had oligometastatic NSCLC following surgical resection of the primary tumor. The study at large found these results: Post-SBRT Shannon entropy and its change from baseline were lower in patients who developed distant metastases; baseline Shannon entropy was not associated with metastases. Unique TCR clone counts fell after SBRT (median 10,088 before versus several thousand after; Wilcoxon paired P=0.011). Differences in TRBV and TRBJ usage frequencies by metastasis status were reportedly observed in two V genes at baseline and in several V and two J genes after SBRT. None of the reported P values were adjusted for multiple comparisons. Whether the expanded TCR clones were tumor-specific was not determined. The study was limited by the small cohort and short follow-up, and independent validation of the study findings is required.

A remark on this clonotype: Its recognized antigen is unknown. A much larger clone lies one base from this, so it may be a read error.

A history of other malignancies or of prior chemotherapy or radiotherapy was absent in all patients, and node-negative disease was shown on CT and PET/CT in all patients. At each of two time points, six milliliters of peripheral venous blood were collected into EDTA tubes. Ficoll-Paque Plus density-gradient centrifugation was used to isolate PBMCs. Right after collection, samples were kept at -80 degrees C until analysis. The germline V gene encodes CDR1 MGHRA and CDR2 YSYEKL. The cysteine opens and the phenylalanine closes a CDR3 of 15 amino acids. Only CDR3 DNA remains: 45 bases, in frame from the first base. Two rounds of multiplex PCR on genomic DNA were used to amplify the TCR beta CDR3 region. In the first round of PCR, primers specific to each TRBV and TRBJ gene were used, and the primer sequences are filed in Chinese patent CN105087789A. Universal primers were used in the second PCR round. The Roche High Pure PCR Template Preparation Kit was used to extract genomic DNA from frozen PBMCs. An Illumina HiSeq 3000 was used to sequence the libraries paired-end with 151 bp reads. The study's processing was this. Raw reads lacking the multiplex PCR primer sequences were removed with CutAdapt. High-quality paired reads were merged into contigs with PEAR. MiXCR assigned TRB V, D and J gene segments to each contig by aligning to reference sequences. CDR3 sequences were clustered by base quality and sequence similarity to remove sequencing errors. Shannon entropy, normalized by the natural log of the productive TCR sequence number, served as the measure of diversity. One minus Shannon entropy divided by the natural log of the number of unique clonotypes was used as the definition of clonality. Using the Youden index from ROC curves, the researchers picked the repertoire-metric cut-offs for progression-free survival, and all analyses were carried out in R 3.5.3. TCRdb trimmed the raw reads at Q25, called clones with MiXCR and kept productive beta chains. When rows share a CDR3 protein, they turn into one entry using the most common DNA and genes. TCRdb assigned the V and J calls; the authors' analysis was not used. The sample data list some 19,000 distinct CDR3 sequences, and roughly half of these were observed just once. The top ten clonotypes cover approximately 30% of the sample.

This TCR was sampled from a donor aged 50 or older with non-small cell lung cancer. The source material was PBMCs, sampled before or after stereotactic body radiation therapy (not recorded which). The chain uses TRBV4-1 and TRBJ2-5; the D element might be TRBD1 or TRBD2, as each aligns at 6 bases. CDR3 sequence: CANSPGDTGQETQYF. In nucleotides, the sequence is TGCGCCAACAGCCCGGGGGACACAGGGCAAGAGACCCAGTACTTC.